This T cell receptor (beta chain) was recovered during a study of cytomegalovirus exposure and HLA in healthy donors. Whole-study results and caveats: Many donors shared some public TCRs, even though most TCR sequences were rare. Later work showed greater clonal expansion in HLA-associated TCR beta chains than in equally common others. The listing of 150 to 200 TCR beta chains classed them as cytomegalovirus-associated.

PCR employed 60 Vbeta and 13 Jbeta primers. In the original processing: Some 10 million of about 88 million unique TCR beta chains were shared, per a later count. Clones were sequenced by immunoSEQ multiplex PCR, and TCRdb holds only the in-frame ones, with some missing. V, J and clone size derive from that table, while D and trimming were established from the DNA sequence. The sample carries 150,000 or so clones, about three quarters recorded once. A note on this clone: The antigen remains undetermined.

V dropped 2 bases and J dropped 7 bases, with 15 bases sitting between them. Germline V gene lookup returns CDR1 SGHRS and CDR2 YFSETQ. The CDR3 is 15 amino acids. V gene TRBV5-1 combines with J gene TRBJ1-4, with D maybe TRBD1 (6 bases). The TCR originated in a woman in her thirties in good health and CMV-seronegative. Sequencing used PBMCs. As DNA, the CDR3 is TGCGCCAGCAGCTTTCAGGGGCAGAGTACTGAAAAACTGTTTTTT. Amino acid sequence: CASSFQGQSTEKLFF.